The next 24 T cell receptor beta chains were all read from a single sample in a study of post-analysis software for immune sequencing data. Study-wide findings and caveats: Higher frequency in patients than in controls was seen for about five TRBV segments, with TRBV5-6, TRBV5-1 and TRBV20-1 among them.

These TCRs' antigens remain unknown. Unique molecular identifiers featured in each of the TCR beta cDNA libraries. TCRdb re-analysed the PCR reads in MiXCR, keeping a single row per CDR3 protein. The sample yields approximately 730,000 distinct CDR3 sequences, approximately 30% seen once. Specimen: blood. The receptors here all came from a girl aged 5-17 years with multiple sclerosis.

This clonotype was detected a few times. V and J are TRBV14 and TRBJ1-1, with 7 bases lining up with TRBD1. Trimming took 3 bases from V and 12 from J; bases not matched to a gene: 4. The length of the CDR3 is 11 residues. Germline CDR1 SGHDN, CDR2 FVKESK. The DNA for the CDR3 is TGTGCCAGCAGCCATCCGGGACAGCCTTTCTTT. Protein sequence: CASSHPGQPFF.

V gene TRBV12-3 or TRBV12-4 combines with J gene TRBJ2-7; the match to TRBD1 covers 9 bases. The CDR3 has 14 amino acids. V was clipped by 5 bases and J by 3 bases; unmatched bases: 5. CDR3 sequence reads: CASSRTGEHYEQYF. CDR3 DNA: TGTGCCAGCAGTCGGACAGGGGAACACTACGAGCAGTACTTC.

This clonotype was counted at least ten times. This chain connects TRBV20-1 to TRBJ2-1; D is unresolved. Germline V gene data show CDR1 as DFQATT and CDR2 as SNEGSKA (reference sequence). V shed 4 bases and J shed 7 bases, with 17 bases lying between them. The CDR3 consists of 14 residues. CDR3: CSAKDGRYSNEQFF. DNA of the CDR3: TGCAGTGCTAAGGACGGACGGTATAGTAATGAGCAGTTCTTC.

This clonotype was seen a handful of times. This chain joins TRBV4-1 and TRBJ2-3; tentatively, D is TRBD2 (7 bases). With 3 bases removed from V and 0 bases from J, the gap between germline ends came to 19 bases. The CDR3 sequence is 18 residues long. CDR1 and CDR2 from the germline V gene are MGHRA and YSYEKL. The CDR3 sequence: CASSHFGGRGGSTDTQYF. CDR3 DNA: TGCGCCAGCAGCCATTTCGGTGGGAGGGGGGGGAGCACAGATACGCAGTATTTT.

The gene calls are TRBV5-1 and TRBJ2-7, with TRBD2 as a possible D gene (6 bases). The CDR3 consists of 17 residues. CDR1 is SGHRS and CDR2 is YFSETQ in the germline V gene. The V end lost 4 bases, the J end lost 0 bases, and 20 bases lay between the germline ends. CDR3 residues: CASSIGTGTHVSYEQYF. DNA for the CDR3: TGCGCCAGCAGCATCGGGACCGGGACTCATGTCTCCTACGAGCAGTACTTC.

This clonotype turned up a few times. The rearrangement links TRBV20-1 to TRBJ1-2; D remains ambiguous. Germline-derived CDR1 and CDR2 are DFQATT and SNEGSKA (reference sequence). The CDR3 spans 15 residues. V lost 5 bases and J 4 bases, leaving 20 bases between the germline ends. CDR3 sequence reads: CSAPREWEESYGYTF. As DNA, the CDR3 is TGCAGTGCTCCCCGTGAGTGGGAAGAGAGCTATGGCTACACCTTC.

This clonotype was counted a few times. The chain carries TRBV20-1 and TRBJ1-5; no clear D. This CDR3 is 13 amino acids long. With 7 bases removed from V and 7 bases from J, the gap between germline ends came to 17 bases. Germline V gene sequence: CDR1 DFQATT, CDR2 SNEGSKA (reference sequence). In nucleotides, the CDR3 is TGCAGTGTTACGGGCCCCCCAAGCCAGCCCCAGCATTTT. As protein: CSVTGPPSQPQHF.

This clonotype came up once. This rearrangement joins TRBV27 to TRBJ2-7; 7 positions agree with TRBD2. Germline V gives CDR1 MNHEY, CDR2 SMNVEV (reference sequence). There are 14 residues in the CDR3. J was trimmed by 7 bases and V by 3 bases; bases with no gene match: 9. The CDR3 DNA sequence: TGTGCCAGCAGTTTTCATGGGAGGGCGGGTGAGCAGTACTTC. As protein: CASSFHGRAGEQYF.

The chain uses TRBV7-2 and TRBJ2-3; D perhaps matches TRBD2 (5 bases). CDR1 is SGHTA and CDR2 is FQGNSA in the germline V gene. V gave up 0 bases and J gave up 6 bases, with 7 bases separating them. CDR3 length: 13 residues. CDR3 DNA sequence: TGTGCCAGCAGCTTAGCGGGAGTTGATACGCAGTATTTT. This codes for CASSLAGVDTQYF.

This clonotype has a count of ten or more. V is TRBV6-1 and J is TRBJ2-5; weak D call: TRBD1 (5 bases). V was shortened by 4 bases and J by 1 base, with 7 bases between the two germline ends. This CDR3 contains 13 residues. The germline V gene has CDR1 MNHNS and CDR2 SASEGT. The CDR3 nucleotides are TGTGCCAGCAGTGGGGGCAGCCAAGAGACCCAGTACTTC. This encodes CASSGGSQETQYF.

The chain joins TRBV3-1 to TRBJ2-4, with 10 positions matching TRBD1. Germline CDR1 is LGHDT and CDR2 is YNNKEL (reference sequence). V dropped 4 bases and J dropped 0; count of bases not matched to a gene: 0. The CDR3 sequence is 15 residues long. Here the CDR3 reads CASSRDRGAKNIQYF. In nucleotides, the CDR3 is TGTGCCAGCAGCCGGGACAGGGGAGCCAAAAACATTCAGTACTTC. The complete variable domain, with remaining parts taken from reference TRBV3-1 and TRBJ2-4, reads DTAVSQTPKYLVTQMGNDKSIKCEQNLGHDTMYWYKQDSKKFLKIMFSYNNKELIINETVPNRFSPKSPDKAHLNLHINSLELGDSAVYFCASSRDRGAKNIQYFGAGTRLSVL.

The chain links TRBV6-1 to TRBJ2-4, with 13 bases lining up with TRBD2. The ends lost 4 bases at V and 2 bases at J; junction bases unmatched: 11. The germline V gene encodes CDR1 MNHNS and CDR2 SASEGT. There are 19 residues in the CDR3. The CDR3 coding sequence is TGTGCCAGCAGTGTCACAACTAGCGGGAGGGCCTTATCCAAAAACATTCAGTACTTC. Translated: CASSVTTSGRALSKNIQYF.

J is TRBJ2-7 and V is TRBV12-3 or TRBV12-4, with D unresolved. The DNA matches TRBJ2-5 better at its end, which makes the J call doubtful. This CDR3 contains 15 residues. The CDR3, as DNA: TGTGCCAGCAGTTTTGACTTCCCCATAAGGGAGACCCAGTACTTC. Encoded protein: CASSFDFPIRETQYF.

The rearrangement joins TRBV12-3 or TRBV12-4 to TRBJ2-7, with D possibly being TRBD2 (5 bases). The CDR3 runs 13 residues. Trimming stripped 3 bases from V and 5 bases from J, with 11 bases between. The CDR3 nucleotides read TGTGCCAGCAGTTTTAGCGTAGGGAACGAGCAGTACTTC. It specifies CASSFSVGNEQYF.

CDR3 protein: CSASPGLGETQYF. In DNA, the CDR3 is TGCAGTGCTAGCCCTGGACTTGGAGAGACCCAGTACTTC. J is TRBJ2-5 and V is TRBV20-1; maybe TRBD2 (5 bases). The CDR3 runs 13 residues. V was shortened by 3 bases and J by 4 bases, with 12 bases between the two germline ends. Per the germline V gene, CDR1 is DFQATT and CDR2 is SNEGSKA (reference sequence).

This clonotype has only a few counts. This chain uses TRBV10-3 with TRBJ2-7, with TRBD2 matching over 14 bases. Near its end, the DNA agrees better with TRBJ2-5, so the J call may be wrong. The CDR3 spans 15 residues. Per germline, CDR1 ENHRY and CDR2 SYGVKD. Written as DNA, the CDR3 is TGTGCTACGACTAGCGGGAGGGCCGGGGGAGAGACCCAGTACTTC. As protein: CATTSGRAGGETQYF.

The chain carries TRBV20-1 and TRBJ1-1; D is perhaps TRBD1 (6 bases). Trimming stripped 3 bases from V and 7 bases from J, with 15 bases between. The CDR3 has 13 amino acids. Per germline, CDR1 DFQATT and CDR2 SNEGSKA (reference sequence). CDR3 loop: CSASDQRQDEAFF. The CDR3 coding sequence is TGCAGTGCTAGCGATCAAAGACAGGATGAAGCTTTCTTT.

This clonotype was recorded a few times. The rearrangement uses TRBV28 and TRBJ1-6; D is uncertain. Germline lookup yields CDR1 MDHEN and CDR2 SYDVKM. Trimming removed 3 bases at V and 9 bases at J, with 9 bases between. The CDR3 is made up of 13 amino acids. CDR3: CASSFLAGSPLHF. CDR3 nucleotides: TGTGCCAGCAGTTTTTTAGCGGGTTCACCCCTCCACTTT.

CDR3 sequence reads: CASSLGAGRAYNEQFF. The CDR3 DNA sequence: TGTGCCAGCAGCTTAGGGGCCGGGAGGGCCTACAATGAGCAGTTCTTC. This rearrangement joins TRBV11-3 to TRBJ2-1; 8 nucleotides agree with TRBD2. The CDR3 length is 16 residues. V gave up 1 base and J gave up 2 bases; unmatched junction bases: 4. Per germline, CDR1 SGHNT and CDR2 YENEEA. Full variable domain (missing parts from reference TRBV11-3 and TRBJ2-1): EAGVVQSPRYKIIEKKQPVAFWCNPISGHNTLYWYLQNLGQGPELLIRYENEEAVDDSQLPKDRFSAERLKGVDSTLKIQPAELGDSAVYLCASSLGAGRAYNEQFFGPGTRLTVL.

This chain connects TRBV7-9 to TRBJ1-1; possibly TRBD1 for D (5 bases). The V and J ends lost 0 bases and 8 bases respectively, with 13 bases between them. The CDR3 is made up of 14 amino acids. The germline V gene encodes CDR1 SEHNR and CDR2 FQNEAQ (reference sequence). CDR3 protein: CASSLAPGEREAFF. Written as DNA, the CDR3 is TGTGCCAGCAGCTTAGCGCCGGGGGAACGGGAAGCTTTCTTT.

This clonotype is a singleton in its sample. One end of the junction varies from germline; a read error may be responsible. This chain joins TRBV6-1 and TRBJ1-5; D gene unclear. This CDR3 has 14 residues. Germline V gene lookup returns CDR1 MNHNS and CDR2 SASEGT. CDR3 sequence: CASSEARRDQLQHF. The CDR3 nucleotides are TGTGCCAGCAGTGAAGCGCGGAGGGATCAGCTCCAGCATTTT.

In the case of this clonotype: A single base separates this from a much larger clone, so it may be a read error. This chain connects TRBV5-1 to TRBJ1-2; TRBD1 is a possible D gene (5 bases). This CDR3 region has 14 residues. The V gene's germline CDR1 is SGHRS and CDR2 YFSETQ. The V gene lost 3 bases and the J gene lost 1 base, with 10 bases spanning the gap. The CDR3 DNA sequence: TGCGCCAGCAGCTGGCCGGACAATAACTATGGCTACACCTTC. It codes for CASSWPDNNYGYTF.

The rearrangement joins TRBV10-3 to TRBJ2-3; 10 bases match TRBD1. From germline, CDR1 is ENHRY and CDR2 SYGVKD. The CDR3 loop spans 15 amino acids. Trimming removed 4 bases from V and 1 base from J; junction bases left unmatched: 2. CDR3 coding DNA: TGTGCCATCAGTGGAGGGACAGGGGGCACAGATACGCAGTATTTT. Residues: CAISGGTGGTDTQYF.

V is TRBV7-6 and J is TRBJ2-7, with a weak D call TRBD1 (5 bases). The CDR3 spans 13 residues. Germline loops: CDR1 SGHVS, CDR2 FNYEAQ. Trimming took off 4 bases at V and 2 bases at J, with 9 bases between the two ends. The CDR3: CASSWGFTYEQYF. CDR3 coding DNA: TGTGCCAGCAGCTGGGGCTTTACCTACGAGCAGTACTTC. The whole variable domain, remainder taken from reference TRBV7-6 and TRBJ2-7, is GAGVSQSPRYKVTKRGQDVALRCDPISGHVSLYWYRQALGQGPEFLTYFNYEAQQDKSGLPNDRFSAERPEGSISTLTIQRTEQRDSAMYRCASSWGFTYEQYFGPGTRLTVT.